This T cell receptor (beta chain) originates from a study of blood T cell repertoires in COVID-19. Looking at the study overall: Sites in the United States, Italy and Spain provided acute and convalescent COVID-19 samples. PBMCs, B-cell-depleted T cells, or T cells provided the cDNA or gDNA that made up the material.

CDR1 and CDR2 (germline): SGHAT, FQNNGV. This CDR3 comprises 14 residues. Trimming left V 0 bases short and J 8 bases short, with 13 bases between. Original processing methods: Reference gene primer amplification in the assay estimated nucleated cell counts. TCRdb's copy holds only in-frame clones and misses some; the assay was immunoSEQ multiplex PCR. V, J and clone size derive from that table, while D and trimming were established from the DNA sequence. The table includes around 180,000 clones, roughly 86% detected once. The receptor was derived from a man in his forties or fifties with active or convalescent COVID-19. This chain uses TRBV11-2 with TRBJ1-2; D might be TRBD1 (6 bases). The sample was peripheral blood. CDR3 protein: CASSLDVGARGYTF. CDR3 sequence (DNA): TGTGCCAGCAGCTTAGATGTGGGGGCAAGGGGCTACACCTTC.